Detailed here is one TCR beta chain. The data were obtained in a study of cytomegalovirus exposure and HLA in healthy donors. PCR used 60 Vbeta primers and 13 Jbeta primers. Sequencing used immunoSEQ multiplex PCR; TCRdb keeps in-frame clones, though not all of them. The data contain around 94,000 clones, roughly 71% of them singletons. This clonotype was sampled from a middle-aged woman in good health and CMV-seronegative. The sample comprised PBMCs.

CDR3 sequence reads: CASSLRQAKNIQYF. CDR3 nucleotides: TGTGCCAGCAGCTTGAGACAGGCAAAAAACATTCAGTACTTC. The rearrangement joins TRBV5-6 to TRBJ2-4, with D tentatively TRBD1 (6 bases). Germline V gene lookup returns CDR1 SGHDT and CDR2 YYEEEE. V was cut by 1 base and J by 4 bases, with 9 bases left in between. The length of the CDR3 is 14 residues.